This is a list of T cell receptor beta chains from one sample in a study of cytomegalovirus exposure and HLA in healthy donors. Libraries were prepared by immunoSEQ multiplex PCR; TCRdb keeps only in-frame clonotypes and omits some of them. The data hold about 120,000 clones, with around four fifths observed a single time. The specimen was PBMCs. The receptors originated from a man aged 40-49 years in good health and CMV-seronegative. Each CDR3 is given with its conserved first and last residue. Fields, in order: J gene, D gene, clone size, CDR3 length, V gene, CDR3 protein, CDR3 DNA. D genes are given only for firm matches. Some rows mark clone size as missing; the rest say once, few, many or name a class of expanded clone.

TRBJ1-1	NA	NA	15	TRBV6-4	CASSAEFNLNTEAFF	TGTGCCAGCAGTGCGGAGTTTAACCTGAACACTGAAGCTTTCTTT
TRBJ2-1	TRBD2	NA	16	TRBV11-1	CASSFNTAGYGNEQFF	TGTGCCAGCAGCTTTAATACAGCGGGATATGGGAATGAGCAGTTCTTC
TRBJ2-1	NA	NA	14	TRBV10-3	CAISGVSGHNEQFF	TGTGCCATCAGTGGGGTTAGCGGTCACAATGAGCAGTTCTTC
TRBJ1-2	TRBD1	NA	15	TRBV25-1	CASSEPGQVSYGYTF	TGTGCCAGCAGTGAACCGGGACAGGTTAGCTATGGCTACACCTTC
TRBJ2-7	NA	NA	11	TRBV20-1	CSARGSNEQYF	TGCAGTGCTAGAGGGTCTAACGAGCAGTACTTC
TRBJ2-2	TRBD2	NA	16	TRBV9	CASSVGLAGGTGELFF	TGTGCCAGCAGCGTAGGGCTAGCGGGCGGCACCGGGGAGCTGTTTTTT
TRBJ1-1	TRBD1	NA	14	TRBV7-2	CASSWDRWNTEAFF	TGTGCCAGCAGCTGGGACAGGTGGAACACTGAAGCTTTCTTT
TRBJ1-3	NA	NA	15	TRBV7-2	CASIPLAGAGNTIYF	TGTGCCAGCATACCCCTTGCAGGGGCTGGAAACACCATATATTTT
TRBJ1-2	TRBD1	NA	17	TRBV7-2	CASSHTGTGGMGYGYTF	TGTGCCAGCAGCCATACCGGGACAGGGGGAATGGGGTATGGCTACACCTTC
TRBJ2-3	TRBD1	NA	17	TRBV7-8	CASILDRVLSHTDTQYF	TGTGCCAGCATCCTGGACAGGGTTTTATCCCACACAGATACGCAGTATTTT
TRBJ1-4	TRBD1	NA	15	TRBV6-6	CASSSPGQGREKLFF	TGTGCCAGCAGTTCCCCCGGACAGGGCAGGGAAAAACTGTTTTTT
TRBJ2-7	NA	NA	14	TRBV7-6	CASSAYRDLSEQYF	TGTGCCAGCAGCGCATACCGGGACTTATCCGAGCAGTACTTC
TRBJ2-7	NA	once	11	TRBV29-1	CSVGTGYEQYF	TGCAGCGTTGGTACAGGCTACGAGCAGTACTTC
TRBJ1-1	NA	NA	16	TRBV30	CAWSDYPQLGGTEAFF	TGTGCCTGGAGTGATTACCCACAGCTCGGTGGCACTGAAGCTTTCTTT
TRBJ2-3	TRBD2	few	19	TRBV4-1	CASSQGEGLAGGGTDTQYF	TGCGCCAGCAGCCAAGGTGAAGGACTAGCGGGGGGCGGCACAGATACGCAGTATTTT
TRBJ1-4	NA	NA	16	TRBV10-3	CAISNPGGEGGEKLFF	TGTGCCATCAGTAATCCGGGAGGGGAAGGCGGGGAAAAACTGTTTTTT
TRBJ2-7	NA	NA	13	TRBV5-1	CASSLTVPYEQYF	TGCGCCAGCAGCTTGACGGTCCCCTACGAGCAGTACTTC
TRBJ2-1	NA	NA	15	TRBV27	CASSYTGSSYNEQFF	TGTGCCAGCAGTTATACAGGCAGCTCCTACAATGAGCAGTTCTTC
TRBJ2-1	TRBD2	NA	16	TRBV7-9	CAGSGSFLAGADEQFF	TGTGCCGGCTCGGGGTCATTTCTAGCGGGAGCCGATGAGCAGTTCTTC
TRBJ1-1	NA	once	15	TRBV4-3	CASSQNRPSNTEAFF	TGCGCCAGCAGCCAAAACAGGCCTTCGAACACTGAAGCTTTCTTT
TRBJ2-1	NA	NA	14	TRBV5-1	CASSLVPLGNEQFF	TGCGCCAGCAGCCTGGTGCCTCTAGGCAATGAGCAGTTCTTC
TRBJ1-5	NA	once	16	TRBV4-1	CASSQQAAGSNQPQHF	TGCGCCAGCAGCCAACAAGCCGCAGGTAGCAATCAGCCCCAGCATTTT
TRBJ1-1	TRBD1	NA	15	TRBV6-1	CASSGGGTVNTEAFF	TGTGCCAGCAGTGGTGGTGGGACAGTGAACACTGAAGCTTTCTTT
TRBJ1-2	NA	NA	14	TRBV5-1	CASSLAGDNYGYTF	TGCGCCAGCAGCTTGGCGGGGGATAACTATGGCTACACCTTC
TRBJ1-1	NA	NA	13	TRBV6-1	CASSDSQNTEAFF	TGTGCCAGCAGTGACAGTCAGAACACTGAAGCTTTCTTT
TRBJ1-2	NA	NA	17	TRBV18	CASSPDASYSPDDGYTF	TGTGCCAGCTCACCAGATGCTTCGTACAGCCCCGACGATGGCTACACCTTC
TRBJ1-1	NA	once	13	TRBV6-5	CASTGQPNTEAFF	TGTGCCAGCACGGGACAACCGAACACTGAAGCTTTCTTT
TRBJ1-6	NA	once	15	TRBV10-3	CATCRVQGGNSPLHF	TGTGCCACCTGTAGGGTTCAGGGTGGGAATTCACCCCTCCACTTT
TRBJ2-7	TRBD2	NA	15	TRBV15	CATSRGRGGPYEQYF	TGTGCCACCAGCAGAGGGCGGGGGGGCCCTTACGAGCAGTACTTC
TRBJ1-5	NA	NA	15	TRBV4-3	CASSQDLSPNQPQHF	TGCGCCAGCAGCCAAGATCTTAGCCCAAATCAGCCCCAGCATTTT
TRBJ1-5	TRBD1	NA	14	TRBV19	CASSIAQGDQPQHF	TGTGCCAGTAGTATAGCACAGGGGGATCAGCCCCAGCATTTT
TRBJ2-5	TRBD1	few	15	TRBV6-5	CASRRTGSLQETQYF	TGTGCCAGCAGACGGACAGGATCACTCCAAGAGACCCAGTACTTC
TRBJ1-1	NA	NA	17	TRBV4-3	CASSQDLAGAGNTEAFF	TGCGCCAGCAGCCAAGATCTTGCGGGGGCGGGGAACACTGAAGCTTTCTTT
TRBJ2-3	NA	NA	15	TRBV9	CASSLGQSSTDTQYF	TGTGCCAGCAGCCTTGGACAGTCTAGCACAGATACGCAGTATTTT
TRBJ1-5	NA	NA	13	TRBV7-9	CASSPAENQPQHF	TGTGCCAGCAGCCCCGCGGAGAATCAGCCCCAGCATTTT
TRBJ1-2	NA	NA	14	TRBV10-3	CAISPGTSNYGYTF	TGTGCCATCAGTCCGGGGACATCTAACTATGGCTACACCTTC
TRBJ2-5	NA	NA	14	TRBV11-2	CASSLVRGRETQYF	TGTGCCAGCAGCTTAGTTAGAGGGAGAGAGACCCAGTACTTC
TRBJ2-5	TRBD2	NA	17	TRBV7-7	CASSQRTSGSMMETQYF	TGTGCTAGCAGCCAAAGGACTAGCGGGAGTATGATGGAGACCCAGTACTTC
TRBJ2-2	TRBD2	NA	14	TRBV29-1	CSVAGLANTGELFF	TGCAGCGTAGCGGGACTAGCGAACACCGGGGAGCTGTTTTTT
TRBJ2-3	NA	NA	13	TRBV6-1	CASSSIITDTQYF	TGTGCCAGCAGTTCTATCATCACAGATACGCAGTATTTT
TRBJ2-5	TRBD2	NA	20	TRBV9	CASSVVRVGLAGAEEETQYF	TGTGCCAGCAGCGTAGTCAGGGTGGGACTAGCGGGAGCTGAGGAAGAGACCCAGTACTTC
TRBJ2-6	NA	NA	16	TRBV4-3	CASSQVPGAGANVLTF	TGCGCCAGCAGCCAAGTTCCCGGTGCTGGGGCCAACGTCCTGACTTTC
TRBJ2-7	TRBD2	NA	15	TRBV2	CASSERTSGRDEQYF	TGTGCCAGCAGTGAACGGACTAGCGGGAGGGATGAGCAGTACTTC
TRBJ1-2	NA	once	13	TRBV5-1	CASSLKGVGGYTF	TGCGCCAGCAGCTTGAAGGGGGTAGGTGGCTACACCTTC
TRBJ2-7	NA	NA	14	TRBV9	CASSAGTFTYEQYF	TGTGCCAGCAGCGCCGGGACATTCACCTACGAGCAGTACTTC
TRBJ2-5	TRBD1	NA	16	TRBV5-6	CASSWSDRGWQETQYF	TGTGCCAGCAGCTGGTCGGACAGGGGATGGCAAGAGACCCAGTACTTC
TRBJ2-7	NA	NA	14	TRBV18	CASAETGGPYEQYF	TGTGCCAGCGCCGAGACCGGGGGGCCCTACGAGCAGTACTTC
TRBJ1-6	NA	few	13	TRBV6-6	CASSREPHSPLHF	TGTGCCAGCAGCCGGGAACCCCATTCACCCCTCCACTTT
TRBJ2-3	TRBD1	NA	14	TRBV29-1	CSGTGTGGADTQYF	TGCAGCGGAACCGGGACAGGGGGCGCAGATACGCAGTATTTT
TRBJ1-2	NA	once	14	TRBV5-1	CASAMGGGAVGYTF	TGCGCCAGCGCGATGGGGGGGGGCGCGGTTGGCTACACCTTC
TRBJ2-1	TRBD2	NA	15	TRBV7-2	CASSLRTSGSDEQFF	TGTGCCAGCAGCCTTAGGACTAGCGGGAGCGATGAGCAGTTCTTC
TRBJ1-4	TRBD1	NA	16	TRBV4-2	CASSRAQGSTNEKLFF	TGTGCCAGCAGCCGGGCACAGGGGTCAACTAATGAAAAACTGTTTTTT
TRBJ1-5	TRBD1	NA	13	TRBV30	CAWEGQGNQPQHF	TGTGCCTGGGAGGGACAGGGCAATCAGCCCCAGCATTTT